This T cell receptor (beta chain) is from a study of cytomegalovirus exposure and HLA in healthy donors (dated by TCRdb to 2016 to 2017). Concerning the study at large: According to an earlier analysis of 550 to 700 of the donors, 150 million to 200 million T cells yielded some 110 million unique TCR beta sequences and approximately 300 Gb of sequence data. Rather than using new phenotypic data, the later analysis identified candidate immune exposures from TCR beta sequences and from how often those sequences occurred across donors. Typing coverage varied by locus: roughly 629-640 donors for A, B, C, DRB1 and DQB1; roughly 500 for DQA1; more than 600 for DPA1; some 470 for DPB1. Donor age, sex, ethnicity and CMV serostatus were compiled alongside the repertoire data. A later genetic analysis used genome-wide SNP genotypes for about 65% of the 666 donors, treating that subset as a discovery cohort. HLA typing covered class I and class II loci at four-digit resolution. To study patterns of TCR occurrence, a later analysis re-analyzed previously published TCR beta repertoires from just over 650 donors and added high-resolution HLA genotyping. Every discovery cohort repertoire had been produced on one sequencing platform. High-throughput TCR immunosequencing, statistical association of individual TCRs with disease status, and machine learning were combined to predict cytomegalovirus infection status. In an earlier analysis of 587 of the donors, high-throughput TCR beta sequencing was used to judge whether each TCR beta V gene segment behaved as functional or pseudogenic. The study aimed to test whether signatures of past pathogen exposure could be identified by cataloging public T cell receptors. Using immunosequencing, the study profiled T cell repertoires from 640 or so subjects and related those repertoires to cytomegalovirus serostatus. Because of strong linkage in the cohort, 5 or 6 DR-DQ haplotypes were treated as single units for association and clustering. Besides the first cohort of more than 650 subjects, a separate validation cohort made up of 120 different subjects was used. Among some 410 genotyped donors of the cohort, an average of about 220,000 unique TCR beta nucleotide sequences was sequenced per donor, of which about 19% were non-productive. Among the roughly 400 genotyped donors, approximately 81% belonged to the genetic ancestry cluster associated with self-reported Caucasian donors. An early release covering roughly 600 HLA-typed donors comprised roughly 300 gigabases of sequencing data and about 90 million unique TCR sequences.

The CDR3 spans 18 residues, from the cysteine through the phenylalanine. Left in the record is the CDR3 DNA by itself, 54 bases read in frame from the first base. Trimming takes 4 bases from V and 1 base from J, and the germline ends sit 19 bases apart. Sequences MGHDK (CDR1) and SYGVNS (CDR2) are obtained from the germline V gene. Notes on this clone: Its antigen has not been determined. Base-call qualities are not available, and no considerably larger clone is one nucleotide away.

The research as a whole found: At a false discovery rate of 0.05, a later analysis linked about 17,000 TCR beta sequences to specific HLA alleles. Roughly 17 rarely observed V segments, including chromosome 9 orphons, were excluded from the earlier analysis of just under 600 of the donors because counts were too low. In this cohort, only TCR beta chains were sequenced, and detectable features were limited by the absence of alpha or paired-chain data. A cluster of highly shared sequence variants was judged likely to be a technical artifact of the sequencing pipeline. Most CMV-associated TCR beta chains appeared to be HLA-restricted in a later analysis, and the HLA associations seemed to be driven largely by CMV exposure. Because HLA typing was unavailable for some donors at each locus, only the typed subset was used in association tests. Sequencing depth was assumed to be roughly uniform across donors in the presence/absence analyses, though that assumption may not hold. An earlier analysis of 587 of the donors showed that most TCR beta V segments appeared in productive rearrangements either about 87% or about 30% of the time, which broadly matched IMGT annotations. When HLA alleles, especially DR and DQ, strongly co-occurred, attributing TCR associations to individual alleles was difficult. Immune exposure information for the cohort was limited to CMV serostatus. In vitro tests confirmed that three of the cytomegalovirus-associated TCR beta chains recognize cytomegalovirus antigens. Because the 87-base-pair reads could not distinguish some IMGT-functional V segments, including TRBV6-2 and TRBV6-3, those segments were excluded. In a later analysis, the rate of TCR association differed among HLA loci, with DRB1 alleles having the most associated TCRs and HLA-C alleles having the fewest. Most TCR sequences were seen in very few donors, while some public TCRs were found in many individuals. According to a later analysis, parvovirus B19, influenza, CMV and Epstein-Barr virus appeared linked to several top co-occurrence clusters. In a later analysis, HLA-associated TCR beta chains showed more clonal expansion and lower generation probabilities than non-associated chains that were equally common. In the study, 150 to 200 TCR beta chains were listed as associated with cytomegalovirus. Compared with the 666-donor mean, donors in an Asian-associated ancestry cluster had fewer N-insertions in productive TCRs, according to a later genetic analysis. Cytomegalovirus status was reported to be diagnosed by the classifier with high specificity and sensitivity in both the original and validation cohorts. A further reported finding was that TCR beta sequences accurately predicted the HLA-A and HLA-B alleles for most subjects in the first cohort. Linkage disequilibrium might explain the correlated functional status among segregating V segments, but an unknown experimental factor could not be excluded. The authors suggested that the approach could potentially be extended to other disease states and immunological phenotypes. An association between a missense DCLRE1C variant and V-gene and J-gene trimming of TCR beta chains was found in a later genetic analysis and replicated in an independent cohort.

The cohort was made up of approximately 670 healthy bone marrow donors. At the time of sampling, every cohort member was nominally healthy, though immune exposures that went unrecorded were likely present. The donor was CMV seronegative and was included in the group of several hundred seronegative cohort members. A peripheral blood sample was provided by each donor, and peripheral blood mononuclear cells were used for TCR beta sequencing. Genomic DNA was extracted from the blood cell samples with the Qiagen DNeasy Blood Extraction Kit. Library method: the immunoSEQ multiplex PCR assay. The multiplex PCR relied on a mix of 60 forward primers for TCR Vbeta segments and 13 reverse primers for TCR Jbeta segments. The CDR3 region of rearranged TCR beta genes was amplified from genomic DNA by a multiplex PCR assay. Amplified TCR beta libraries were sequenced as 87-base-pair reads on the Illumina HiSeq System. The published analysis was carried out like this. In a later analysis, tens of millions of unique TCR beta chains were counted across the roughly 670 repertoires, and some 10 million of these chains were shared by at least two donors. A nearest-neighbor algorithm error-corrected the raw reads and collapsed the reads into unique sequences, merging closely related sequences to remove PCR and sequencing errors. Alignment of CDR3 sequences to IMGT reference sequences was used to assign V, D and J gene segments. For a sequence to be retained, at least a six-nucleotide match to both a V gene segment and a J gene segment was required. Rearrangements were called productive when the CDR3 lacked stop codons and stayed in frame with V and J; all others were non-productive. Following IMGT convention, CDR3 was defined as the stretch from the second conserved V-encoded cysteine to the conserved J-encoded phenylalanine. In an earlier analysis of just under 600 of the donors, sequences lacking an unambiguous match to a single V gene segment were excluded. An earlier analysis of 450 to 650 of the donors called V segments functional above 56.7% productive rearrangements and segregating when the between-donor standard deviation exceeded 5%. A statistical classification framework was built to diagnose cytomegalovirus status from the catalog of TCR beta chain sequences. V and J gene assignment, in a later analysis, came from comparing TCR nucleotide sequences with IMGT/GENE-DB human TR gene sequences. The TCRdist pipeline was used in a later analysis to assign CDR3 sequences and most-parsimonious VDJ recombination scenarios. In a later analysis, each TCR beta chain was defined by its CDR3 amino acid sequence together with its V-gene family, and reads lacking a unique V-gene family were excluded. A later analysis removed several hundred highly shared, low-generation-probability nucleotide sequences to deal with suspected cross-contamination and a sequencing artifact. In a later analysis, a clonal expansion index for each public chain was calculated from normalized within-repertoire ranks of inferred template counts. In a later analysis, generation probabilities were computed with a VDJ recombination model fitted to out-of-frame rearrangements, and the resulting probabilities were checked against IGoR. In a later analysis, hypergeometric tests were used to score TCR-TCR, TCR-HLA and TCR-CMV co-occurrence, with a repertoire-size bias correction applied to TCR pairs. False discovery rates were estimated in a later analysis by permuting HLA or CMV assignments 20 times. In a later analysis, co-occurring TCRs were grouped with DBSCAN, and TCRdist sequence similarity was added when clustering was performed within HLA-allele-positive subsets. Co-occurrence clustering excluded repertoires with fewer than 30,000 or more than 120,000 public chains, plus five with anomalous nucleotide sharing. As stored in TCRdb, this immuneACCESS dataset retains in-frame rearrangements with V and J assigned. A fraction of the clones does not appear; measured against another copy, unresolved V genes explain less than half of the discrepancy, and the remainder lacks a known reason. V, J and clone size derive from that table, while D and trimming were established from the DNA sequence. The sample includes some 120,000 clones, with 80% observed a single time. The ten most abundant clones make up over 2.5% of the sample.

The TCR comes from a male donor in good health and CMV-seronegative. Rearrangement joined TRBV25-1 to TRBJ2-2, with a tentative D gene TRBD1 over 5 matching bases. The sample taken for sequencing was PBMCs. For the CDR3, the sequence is CASSGPPTSDKNTGELFF. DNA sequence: TGTGCCAGCAGTGGACCGCCAACTTCGGACAAGAACACCGGGGAGCTGTTTTTT.